This T cell receptor (beta chain) was observed in a study of technical replicates of blood from several donors. Assay: immunoSEQ multiplex PCR; the TCRdb copy retains only in-frame clones and omits some. The repertoire consists of more than 9,500 clones, with 85% to 95% occurring once and the leading ten covering more than 6%. This clone was seen just once. The sequenced material came from PBMCs. The clonotype originates from a human donor in good health.

CDR3 nucleotides: TGTGCCAGCTCACCACCAGCGGGAGTCAACGAGCAGTACTTC. Residues: CASSPPAGVNEQYF. This rearrangement joins TRBV18 to TRBJ2-7; 8 positions match TRBD2. V lost 0 bases to trimming and J lost 5 bases; unmatched junction nucleotides: 3. The CDR3 consists of 14 residues. Germline V gene sequence: CDR1 KGHSH, CDR2 LQKENI.